One sample yielded the 9 T cell receptor beta chains listed below, sequenced in a study of T cell responses to AZD1222 COVID-19 vaccine. Repertoires were generated with immunoSEQ multiplex PCR, while TCRdb's copy carries only in-frame clones and drops some. Of about 220,000 clones listed, just over 90% are singletons. The input for sequencing was peripheral blood, taken on day 0 of MenACWY control vaccination. These receptors were obtained from an adult in good health.

The chain uses TRBV19 and TRBJ1-1; TRBD1 matches 8 bases. V lost 5 bases to trimming and J lost 1 base; unmatched junction nucleotides: 9. Germline CDR1 reads LNHDA; CDR2 reads SQIVND (reference sequence). The CDR3 is 16 amino acids. Here the CDR3 DNA reads TGTGCCAGTAGTGCCGGGACAGGAGGACGGAACACTGAAGCTTTCTTT. Its translation is CASSAGTGGRNTEAFF.

V is TRBV7-2 and J is TRBJ1-2, with 9 bases fitting TRBD1. The CDR3 is made up of 15 amino acids. Per germline, CDR1 SGHTA and CDR2 FQGNSA. The trim removed 5 bases at V and 8 bases at J, leaving 12 bases unmatched. The CDR3 sequence is CASSVLLQGAGGYTF. DNA for the CDR3: TGTGCCAGCAGCGTCCTCCTACAGGGGGCGGGGGGCTACACCTTC.

The rearrangement uses TRBV6-1 and TRBJ1-4; 8 bases agree with TRBD1. The V gene end was trimmed by 2 bases and the J gene end by 8 bases; junction bases not matched to a gene: 10. Germline V gene lookup returns CDR1 MNHNS and CDR2 SASEGT. The length of the CDR3 is 16 residues. This CDR3 is CASSEFHRQGNEKLFF. The CDR3 DNA follows: TGTGCCAGCAGTGAATTCCATCGACAGGGGAACGAAAAACTGTTTTTT.

This clone was detected only once. The genes are TRBV2 and TRBJ1-2; D ambiguous. V lost 5 bases and J lost 4, with 11 bases in between. Germline V lookup: CDR1 SNHLY, CDR2 FYNNEI. CDR3 length: 13 residues. The CDR3 reads CASSKALGYGYTF. The CDR3 DNA follows: TGTGCCAGCAGTAAGGCTTTAGGCTATGGCTACACCTTC. Complete variable domain (other parts from reference TRBV2 and TRBJ1-2): EPEVTQTPSHQVTQMGQEVILRCVPISNHLYFYWYRQILGQKVEFLVSFYNNEISEKSEIFDDQFSVERPDGSNFTLKIRSTKLEDSAMYFCASSKALGYGYTFGSGTRLTVV.

The rearrangement joins TRBV10-2 to TRBJ1-1, with D perhaps matching TRBD1 (5 bases). With 6 bases removed from V and 4 bases from J, the gap between germline ends came to 15 bases. The CDR3 loop spans 14 amino acids. The germline V gene has CDR1 WSHSY and CDR2 SAAADI. The CDR3 here is CASSLRVGSTEAFF. The CDR3 DNA follows: TGCGCCAGCAGCCTCAGGGTTGGTAGCACTGAAGCTTTCTTT.

This chain uses TRBV3-1 (or the pseudogene TRBV3-2) with TRBJ1-6; D is uncertain. V shed 2 bases and J shed 1 base, with 9 bases lying between them. CDR3 length: 16 residues. Germline V gene lookup returns CDR1 LGHDT and CDR2 YNNKEL (reference sequence). CDR3 protein: CASSQNALSYNSPLHF. The DNA for the CDR3 is TGTGCCAGCAGCCAAAACGCTCTTTCCTATAATTCACCCCTCCACTTT.

Concerning this clone itself: Other nucleotide sequences from this sample produce the same CDR3. The chain carries TRBV7-8 and TRBJ2-1; D remains ambiguous. The CDR3 totals 12 residues. Germline V gives CDR1 SGHVS, CDR2 FQNEAQ. Trimming removed 1 base at V and 8 bases at J, with 6 bases between. The CDR3 DNA is TGTGCCAGCAGCTTAGGCGGAGATGAGCAGTTCTTC. It encodes CASSLGGDEQFF.

V usage is TRBV2 and J usage is TRBJ1-2; D possibly corresponds to TRBD1 (5 bases). The V gene lost 8 bases and the J gene lost 4 bases, with 8 bases spanning the gap. The CDR3 has 11 residues. Germline CDR1 SNHLY, CDR2 FYNNEI. The CDR3 is CASRDGYGYTF. CDR3 nucleotide sequence: TGTGCCAGCCGGGACGGCTATGGCTACACCTTC.

The gene calls are TRBV30 and TRBJ2-2; D might be TRBD2 (5 bases). The V gene's germline CDR1 is GTSNPN and CDR2 SVGIG (reference sequence). The V end lost 2 bases, the J end lost 4 bases, and 11 bases lay between the germline ends. The CDR3 runs 14 residues. The CDR3 DNA reads TGTGCCTGGAGTAGGTTAGCGAGCACCGGGGAGCTGTTTTTT. Translated: CAWSRLASTGELFF.